The rows below give T cell receptor beta chains drawn from one sample of a study of blood T cell repertoires in COVID-19. Some clones are missing from TCRdb's copy, which holds only in-frame ones; the method was immunoSEQ multiplex PCR. The sample lists over 250,000 clones, around 79% occurring once. Source material: peripheral blood. These receptors originate from a woman aged 80 or older with acute or convalescent COVID-19. Both conserved end residues are part of each CDR3. Each record gives: clone size, V gene, D gene, J gene, CDR3 DNA, CDR3 protein. The D gene is left open where the match is weak. Clone size is not always given. Where it is, it says once, few, many or a class for expanded clones.

clone size: few; V gene: TRBV6-5; D gene: TRBD1; J gene: TRBJ1-6; CDR3 DNA: TGTGCCAGCAGTTACGGGCAGGGACAGGGGAGCTCACCCCTCCACTTT; CDR3 protein: CASSYGQGQGSSPLHF
clone size: -; V gene: TRBV18; D gene: TRBD1; J gene: TRBJ2-7; CDR3 DNA: TGTGCCAGCTCACGAGGGGACAGGGGGTACGAGCAGTACTTC; CDR3 protein: CASSRGDRGYEQYF
clone size: -; V gene: TRBV20-1; D gene: -; J gene: TRBJ1-1; CDR3 DNA: TGCAGCTCCCCAGGCGACAGTGAAGCTTTCTTT; CDR3 protein: CSSPGDSEAFF
clone size: -; V gene: TRBV5-1; D gene: TRBD1; J gene: TRBJ2-7; CDR3 DNA: TGCGCCAGCAGCTCGGGACAGGGAGGCCCCTACGAGCAGTACTTC; CDR3 protein: CASSSGQGGPYEQYF
clone size: -; V gene: TRBV27; D gene: -; J gene: TRBJ2-2; CDR3 DNA: TGTGCCAGCAGTCCGGATCTACGGCGGGTGAACACCGGGGAGCTGTTTTTT; CDR3 protein: CASSPDLRRVNTGELFF
clone size: -; V gene: TRBV13; D gene: -; J gene: TRBJ1-6; CDR3 DNA: TGTGCCAGCAGCTTAGTAGGGAGCTCCTATAATTCACCCCTCCACTTT; CDR3 protein: CASSLVGSSYNSPLHF
clone size: -; V gene: TRBV7-6; D gene: TRBD2; J gene: TRBJ2-7; CDR3 DNA: TGTGCCAGCAGCAAGATGACGGGACTAGCGGGTTACTACGAGCAGTACTTC; CDR3 protein: CASSKMTGLAGYYEQYF
clone size: -; V gene: TRBV2; D gene: -; J gene: TRBJ1-5; CDR3 DNA: TGTGCCAGCGCCGCCGGCGCGGGGGGCAGTCTAGGGAATCAGCCCCAGCATTTT; CDR3 protein: CASAAGAGGSLGNQPQHF
clone size: -; V gene: TRBV10-3; D gene: TRBD1; J gene: TRBJ2-7; CDR3 DNA: TGTGCCATCAGTGAGTCTGGGACAGTATCCTACGAGCAGTACTTC; CDR3 protein: CAISESGTVSYEQYF
clone size: -; V gene: TRBV4-1; D gene: -; J gene: TRBJ2-2; CDR3 DNA: TGCGCCAGCAGCCCCCGGAGCGAGAACACCGGGGAGCTGTTTTTT; CDR3 protein: CASSPRSENTGELFF